This T cell receptor beta chain was sequenced during a study of shared clonotypes between healthy human individuals. The CDR3 has 14 amino acids. Germline-derived CDR1 and CDR2 are SEHNR and FQNEAQ (reference sequence). V lost 5 bases, J lost 1 base, and 11 bases lay in between. Investigators spread the genomic DNA of each subset evenly over several immunoSEQ plates. DNA from unsorted PBMC was sequenced on ten immunoSEQ deep assay plates. Sequencing was performed with immunoSEQ multiplex PCR; in TCRdb, only in-frame clones are kept and a portion is missing. This sample has 400,000 to 500,000 clones; 79% occur once, and the top ten carry more than 10%. Study-wide results and caveats: Sampling was confined to blood; repertoires within tissues likely differ.

This clone was seen only a few times. Its antigen is unidentified. Unsorted material relied on about 90 million PBMCs as the source of genomic DNA. The chain has TRBV7-9 and TRBJ1-1, with D maybe TRBD1 (5 bases). The sample was PBMCs. This sequence originates from a woman aged 40 to 50 in good health. Some clones in this sample may be carry-over from other donors' samples. The CDR3 DNA reads as TGTGCCAGCAGCCTGGGGCTGACGAACACTGAAGCTTTCTTT. Translation gives CASSLGLTNTEAFF.